These 17 T cell receptor beta chains were all obtained from the same sample, sequenced in a study of cytomegalovirus exposure and HLA in healthy donors. 60 Vbeta and 13 Jbeta primers were used in PCR. Clones were sequenced by immunoSEQ multiplex PCR, and TCRdb holds only the in-frame ones, with some missing. There are approximately 120,000 clones in the sample; roughly 77% occur only once, and approximately 1.1% lies in the top ten. The specimen was PBMCs. The origin of the receptors is a woman aged 25-40 years in good health and CMV-seronegative.

The chain couples TRBV11-3 to TRBJ2-3; D ambiguous. V was pared by 7 bases and J by 3 bases, with 20 bases between. Per the germline V gene, CDR1 is SGHNT and CDR2 is YENEEA. The CDR3 runs to 16 residues. In DNA form, the CDR3 reads TGTGCCAGCACCCACATGCAGGATCGCCCTACAGATACGCAGTATTTT. The encoded protein is CASTHMQDRPTDTQYF. The variable domain in full, completed from reference TRBV11-3 and TRBJ2-3, reads EAGVVQSPRYKIIEKKQPVAFWCNPISGHNTLYWYLQNLGQGPELLIRYENEEAVDDSQLPKDRFSAERLKGVDSTLKIQPAELGDSAVYLCASTHMQDRPTDTQYFGPGTRLTVL.

V and J are TRBV7-9 and TRBJ1-2; the D gene is possibly TRBD1 (5 bases). The CDR3 is made up of 17 amino acids. With 5 bases removed from V and 4 bases from J, the gap between germline ends came to 23 bases. Per germline, CDR1 SEHNR and CDR2 FQNEAQ (reference sequence). CDR3 region: CASSPLNRRIGGYGYTF. CDR3 in DNA: TGTGCCAGCAGCCCCCTTAACCGCAGGATCGGGGGCTATGGCTACACCTTC.

The chain couples TRBV29-1 to TRBJ1-2; D possibly corresponds to TRBD1 (5 bases). The germline V gene has CDR1 SQVTM and CDR2 ANQGSEA. The CDR3 totals 13 residues. The V end was cut by 6 bases, the J end by 8 bases, with 19 bases between. The CDR3 loop reads CSVAGTQRGGYTF. CDR3 nucleotides: TGCAGCGTAGCCGGGACTCAACGGGGCGGCTACACCTTC.

The chain joins TRBV5-4 to TRBJ2-3, with TRBD2 as a possible D gene (5 bases). The CDR3 loop spans 15 amino acids. With 0 bases removed from V and 3 bases from J, the gap between germline ends came to 11 bases. The V gene's germline CDR1 is SGHNT and CDR2 YYREEE (reference sequence). CDR3 sequence reads: CASSLGEGRTDTQYF. The CDR3 bases are TGTGCCAGCAGCTTGGGTGAGGGCCGTACAGATACGCAGTATTTT. Using reference TRBV5-4 and TRBJ2-3 for the parts outside the CDR3, the full variable domain is ETGVTQSPTHLIKTRGQQVTLRCSSQSGHNTVSWYQQALGQGPQFIFQYYREEENGRGNFPPRFSGLQFPNYSSELNVNALELDDSALYLCASSLGEGRTDTQYFGPGTRLTVL.

This sequence joins TRBV7-2 and TRBJ1-1; possible D gene TRBD1, 5 bases. With 4 bases removed from V and 3 bases from J, the gap between germline ends came to 9 bases. Germline lookup yields CDR1 SGHTA and CDR2 FQGNSA. There are 13 residues in the CDR3. The CDR3 is CASSWQGYTEAFF. Written as DNA, the CDR3 is TGTGCCAGCAGCTGGCAGGGCTACACTGAAGCTTTCTTT.

The genes are TRBV25-1 and TRBJ2-1; no clear D gene. V was cut by 0 bases and J by 5 bases, with 8 bases left in between. There are 14 residues in the CDR3. Germline V gene lookup returns CDR1 MGHDK and CDR2 SYGVNS. CDR3 sequence: CASSEYGGDNEQFF. Here the CDR3 DNA reads TGTGCCAGCAGTGAATATGGCGGAGACAATGAGCAGTTCTTC.

This chain joins TRBV18 and TRBJ2-5; unclear D gene. The J call is uncertain, as TRBJ2-7 better fits the DNA end. CDR1 and CDR2 from the germline V gene are KGHSH and LQKENI. The CDR3 is 13 amino acids. CDR3 protein: CASSPGPIYEQYF. In DNA, the CDR3 is TGTGCCAGCTCACCGGGCCCTATCTACGAGCAGTACTTC.

This chain links TRBV7-9 with TRBJ2-2; a possible D gene is TRBD2 (6 bases). In germline, CDR1 is SEHNR, CDR2 FQNEAQ (reference sequence). Trimming cost V 10 bases and J 7 bases, with 7 bases left between them. The CDR3 is 10 amino acids. In DNA form, the CDR3 reads TGTGCCACGGGGGACGGGGAGCTGTTTTTT. This sequence encodes CATGDGELFF.

Only one count was recorded for this clone. The gene calls are TRBV5-1 and TRBJ2-7, with a tentative D call TRBD1 (6 bases). Germline loops: CDR1 SGHRS, CDR2 YFSETQ. The CDR3 has 13 amino acids. The V end was cut by 6 bases, the J end by 2 bases, with 12 bases between. The CDR3 is CASTPGEAYEQYF. DNA of the CDR3: TGCGCCAGCACCCCAGGGGAAGCCTACGAGCAGTACTTC. Filled out from reference TRBV5-1 and TRBJ2-7, the complete variable domain reads KAGVTQTPRYLIKTRGQQVTLSCSPISGHRSVSWYQQTPGQGLQFLFEYFSETQRNKGNFPGRFSGRQFSNSRSEMNVSTLELGDSALYLCASTPGEAYEQYFGPGTRLTVT.

This clone was seen more than once but under ten times. V usage is TRBV11-2 and J usage is TRBJ1-1; D gene uncertain. Germline values: CDR1 SGHAT, CDR2 FQNNGV. V was shortened by 6 bases and J by 1 base, with 6 bases between the two germline ends. There are 12 residues in the CDR3. CDR3 sequence: CASSHSNTEAFF. The DNA of the CDR3 is TGTGCCAGCAGTCACTCGAACACTGAAGCTTTCTTT.

This sequence joins TRBV30 and TRBJ1-5; TRBD1 is a possible D gene (6 bases). V dropped 1 base and J dropped 7 bases, with 14 bases sitting between them. The CDR3 runs to 14 residues. CDR1 and CDR2 from the germline V gene are GTSNPN and SVGIG (reference sequence). The CDR3 coding sequence is TGTGCCTGGAGTGGACAGGTTATATTACAGCCCCAGCATTTT. Protein: CAWSGQVILQPQHF.

The chain uses TRBV30 and TRBJ2-7, with 9 bases fitting TRBD2. The V gene's germline CDR1 is GTSNPN and CDR2 SVGIG (reference sequence). CDR3 length: 13 amino acids. V lost 3 bases to trimming and J lost 7 bases; unmatched junction nucleotides: 7. CDR3 sequence reads: CAWRLAGSGEQYF. The CDR3 DNA follows: TGTGCCTGGAGACTAGCGGGTTCGGGTGAGCAGTACTTC.

The J gene is TRBJ2-2, the V gene TRBV19; maybe TRBD2 (6 bases). The ends were cut back, 2 bases at V and 10 bases at J, with 14 bases in the middle. Germline-derived CDR1 and CDR2 are LNHDA and SQIVND (reference sequence). This CDR3 has 14 residues. This chain's CDR3 is CASSIFGRGEELFF. As DNA, the CDR3 is TGTGCCAGTAGTATATTTGGGCGCGGGGAGGAGCTGTTTTTT.

The chain links TRBV4-2 to TRBJ2-1, with D possibly TRBD2 on 5 matching bases. Germline-derived CDR1 and CDR2 are LGHNA and YNFKEQ. The V end was cut by 0 bases, the J end by 5 bases, with 11 bases between. The CDR3 covers 15 residues. The CDR3 sequence: CASSQDSSRHNEQFF. The CDR3 bases are TGTGCCAGCAGCCAAGACTCTAGCCGACACAATGAGCAGTTCTTC.

This clone was counted once. The rearrangement uses TRBV7-2 and TRBJ1-4, with TRBD1 matching 7 bases. Trimming at V came to 1 base and at J to 0 bases, leaving 8 bases not matched to a gene. The CDR3 contains 18 residues. CDR1 and CDR2 from the germline V gene are SGHTA and FQGNSA. This chain's CDR3 is CASSLDRTGVSTNEKLFF. The CDR3 nucleotides are TGTGCCAGCAGCTTAGACAGGACAGGCGTATCAACTAATGAAAAACTGTTTTTT. The variable domain in full, completed from reference TRBV7-2 and TRBJ1-4, reads GAGVSQSPSNKVTEKGKDVELRCDPISGHTALYWYRQSLGQGLEFLIYFQGNSAPDKSGLPSDRFSAERTGGSVSTLTIQRTQQEDSAVYLCASSLDRTGVSTNEKLFFGSGTQLSVL.

V and J are TRBV6-5 and TRBJ2-5; 8 bases agree with TRBD2. Germline trimming cut 2 bases from V and 3 bases from J; bases unmatched to any gene: 2. Germline lookup yields CDR1 MNHEY and CDR2 SVGAGI. The CDR3 extends over 14 amino acids. The DNA for the CDR3 is TGTGCCAGCAGTTACGGGACTAGAAAAGAGACCCAGTACTTC. Translated, it gives CASSYGTRKETQYF.

The chain combines TRBV15 with TRBJ2-5; 10 nucleotides line up with TRBD1. Germline-derived CDR1 and CDR2 are LNHNV and YYDKDF (reference sequence). The V and J ends lost 0 bases and 5 bases, in that order; junction bases with no gene match: 6. CDR3 length equals 16 residues. The CDR3 sequence: CATSREGLDRGETQYF. The CDR3 region has the DNA TGTGCCACCAGCAGAGAAGGTTTGGACAGGGGGGAGACCCAGTACTTC. Drawing the rest from reference TRBV15 and TRBJ2-5, the complete variable domain is DAMVIQNPRYQVTQFGKPVTLSCSQTLNHNVMYWYQQKSSQAPKLLFHYYDKDFNNEADTPDNFQSRRPNTSFCFLDIRSPGLGDTAMYLCATSREGLDRGETQYFGPGTRLLVL.